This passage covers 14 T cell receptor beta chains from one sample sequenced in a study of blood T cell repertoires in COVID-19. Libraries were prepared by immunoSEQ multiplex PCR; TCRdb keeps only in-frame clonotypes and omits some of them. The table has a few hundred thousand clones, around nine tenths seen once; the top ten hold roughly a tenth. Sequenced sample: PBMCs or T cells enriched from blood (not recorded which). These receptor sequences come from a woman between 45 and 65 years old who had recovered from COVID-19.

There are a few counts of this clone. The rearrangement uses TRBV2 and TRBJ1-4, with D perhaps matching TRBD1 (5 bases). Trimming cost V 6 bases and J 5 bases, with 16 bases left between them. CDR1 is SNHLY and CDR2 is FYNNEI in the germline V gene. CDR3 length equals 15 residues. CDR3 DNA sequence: TGTGCCAGCAGACCGACGGGGGATGGGAATGAAAAACTGTTTTTT. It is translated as CASRPTGDGNEKLFF.

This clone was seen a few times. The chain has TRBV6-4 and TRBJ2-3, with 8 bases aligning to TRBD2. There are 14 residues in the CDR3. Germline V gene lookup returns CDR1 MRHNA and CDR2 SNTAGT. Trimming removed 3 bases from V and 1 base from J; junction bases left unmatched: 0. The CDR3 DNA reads TGTGCCAGCAGTGAGACTAGCGGCACAGATACGCAGTATTTT. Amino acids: CASSETSGTDTQYF.

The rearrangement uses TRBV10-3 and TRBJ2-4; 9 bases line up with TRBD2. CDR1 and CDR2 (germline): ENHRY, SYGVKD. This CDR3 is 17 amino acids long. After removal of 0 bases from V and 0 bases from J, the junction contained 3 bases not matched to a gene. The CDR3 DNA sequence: TGTGCCATCAGTGAGTCTCTGGGACTAGCAGCCAAAAACATTCAGTACTTC. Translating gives CAISESLGLAAKNIQYF.

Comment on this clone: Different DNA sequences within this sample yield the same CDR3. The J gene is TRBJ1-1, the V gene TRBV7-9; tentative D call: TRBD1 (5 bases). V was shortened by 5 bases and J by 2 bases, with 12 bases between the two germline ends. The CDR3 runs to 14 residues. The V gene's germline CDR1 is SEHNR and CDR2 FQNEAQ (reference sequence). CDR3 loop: CASSPRGGNTEAFF. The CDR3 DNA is TGTGCCAGCAGCCCCCGCGGGGGAAACACTGAAGCTTTCTTT.

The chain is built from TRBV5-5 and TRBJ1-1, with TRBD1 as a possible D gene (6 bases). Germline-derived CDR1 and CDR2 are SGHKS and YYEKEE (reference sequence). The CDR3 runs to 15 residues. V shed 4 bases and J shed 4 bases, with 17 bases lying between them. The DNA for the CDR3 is TGTGCCAGCAGCCCCGACCCGACAGGCCGCACTGAAGCTTTCTTT. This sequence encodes CASSPDPTGRTEAFF.

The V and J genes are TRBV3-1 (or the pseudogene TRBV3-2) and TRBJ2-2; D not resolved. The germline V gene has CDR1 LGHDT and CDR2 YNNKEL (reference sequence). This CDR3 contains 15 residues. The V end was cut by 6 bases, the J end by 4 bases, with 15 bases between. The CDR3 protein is CASRKTTGFTGELFF. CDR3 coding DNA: TGTGCCAGCAGGAAGACCACCGGGTTCACCGGGGAGCTGTTTTTT.

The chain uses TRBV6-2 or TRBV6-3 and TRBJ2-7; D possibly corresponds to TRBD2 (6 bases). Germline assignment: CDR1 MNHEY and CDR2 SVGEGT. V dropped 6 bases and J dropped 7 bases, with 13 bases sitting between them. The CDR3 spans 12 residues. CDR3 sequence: CASSLPAGEQYF. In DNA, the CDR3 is TGTGCCAGCAGCCTTCCTGCGGGGGAGCAGTACTTC.

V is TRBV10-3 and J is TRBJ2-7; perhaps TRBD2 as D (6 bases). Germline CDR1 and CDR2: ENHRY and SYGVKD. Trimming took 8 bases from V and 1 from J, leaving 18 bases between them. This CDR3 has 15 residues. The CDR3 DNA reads TGTGCCATCCGGGACTCCGTTGGATCTTCCTACGAGCAGTACTTC. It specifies CAIRDSVGSSYEQYF.

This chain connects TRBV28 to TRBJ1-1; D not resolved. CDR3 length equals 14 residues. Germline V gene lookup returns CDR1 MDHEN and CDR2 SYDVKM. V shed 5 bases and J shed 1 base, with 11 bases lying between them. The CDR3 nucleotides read TGTGCCAGCAGTCTACGACAATCGAACACTGAAGCTTTCTTT. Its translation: CASSLRQSNTEAFF.

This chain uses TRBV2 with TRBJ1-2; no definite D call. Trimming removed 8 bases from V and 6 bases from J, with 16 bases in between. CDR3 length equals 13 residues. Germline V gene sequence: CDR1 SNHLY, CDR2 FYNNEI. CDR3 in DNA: TGTGCCAGCCGGCTCACAGTCAGAGATGGCTACACCTTC. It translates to CASRLTVRDGYTF.

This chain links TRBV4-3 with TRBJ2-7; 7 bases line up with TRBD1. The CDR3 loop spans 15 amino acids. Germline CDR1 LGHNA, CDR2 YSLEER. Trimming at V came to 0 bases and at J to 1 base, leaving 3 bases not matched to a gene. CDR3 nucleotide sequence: TGCGCCAGCAGCCAAGATCAGGGACAGTCCTACGAGCAGTACTTC. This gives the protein CASSQDQGQSYEQYF.

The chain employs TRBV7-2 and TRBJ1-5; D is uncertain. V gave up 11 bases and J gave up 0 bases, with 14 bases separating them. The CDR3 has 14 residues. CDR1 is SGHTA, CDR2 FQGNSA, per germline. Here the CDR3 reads CARLPGISNQPQHF. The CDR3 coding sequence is TGTGCCCGTCTCCCGGGAATTAGCAATCAGCCCCAGCATTTT.

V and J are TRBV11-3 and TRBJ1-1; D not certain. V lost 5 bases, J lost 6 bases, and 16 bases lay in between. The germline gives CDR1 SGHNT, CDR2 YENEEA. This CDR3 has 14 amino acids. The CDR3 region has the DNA TGTGCCAGCAGCACCACACACCACCCGTCTGAAGCTTTCTTT. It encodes CASSTTHHPSEAFF. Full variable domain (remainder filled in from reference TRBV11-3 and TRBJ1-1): EAGVVQSPRYKIIEKKQPVAFWCNPISGHNTLYWYLQNLGQGPELLIRYENEEAVDDSQLPKDRFSAERLKGVDSTLKIQPAELGDSAVYLCASSTTHHPSEAFFGQGTRLTVV.

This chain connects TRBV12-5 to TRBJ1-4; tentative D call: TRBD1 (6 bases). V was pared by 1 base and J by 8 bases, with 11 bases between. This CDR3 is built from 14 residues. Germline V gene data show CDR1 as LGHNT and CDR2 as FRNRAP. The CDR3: CASGLGAGTEKLFF. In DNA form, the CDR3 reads TGTGCTAGTGGTTTGGGAGCCGGGACAGAAAAACTGTTTTTT.